Below are 3 T cell receptor beta chains sequenced from a single sample in a study of blood T cells in healthy people across ages. Combining a sample-barcoded 5' primer with a J-beta primer mix, a second PCR ran for roughly 6 to 12 cycles. In TCRdb, the 5' RACE reads were re-called with MiXCR into one record per CDR3 protein. The data hold 700,000 to 900,000 distinct CDR3 sequences, with about 53% observed a single time. Material: blood. All receptors come from a man older than 75 in good health.

In its sample, this clonotype was seen a few times. The gene calls are TRBV10-2 and TRBJ1-4; 10 nucleotides line up with TRBD1. This CDR3 has 14 amino acids. In germline, CDR1 is WSHSY, CDR2 SAAADI. The junction had 3 bases not matched to a gene; V was cut back by 6 bases and J by 5 bases. This CDR3 is CASSGTGANEKLFF. DNA for the CDR3: TGCGCCAGCAGCGGGACAGGGGCGAATGAAAAACTGTTTTTT.

V and J are TRBV29-1 and TRBJ2-7; D uncertain. The CDR3 is made up of 12 amino acids. With 7 bases removed from V and 7 bases from J, the gap between germline ends came to 17 bases. Germline lookup yields CDR1 SQVTM and CDR2 ANQGSEA. CDR3 amino acids: CSGSGGLDEQYF. As DNA, the CDR3 is TGCAGCGGCTCGGGCGGCCTTGATGAGCAGTACTTC.

The rearrangement uses TRBV28 and TRBJ1-1; a possible D gene is TRBD1 (5 bases). The CDR3 has 14 residues. Germline V gene lookup returns CDR1 MDHEN and CDR2 SYDVKM. Trimming shortened V by 5 bases and J by 0 bases, and 10 bases separated the two germline ends. The CDR3 protein is CASSIGTLNTEAFF. The CDR3 nucleotides read TGTGCCAGCAGTATAGGGACGTTGAACACTGAAGCTTTCTTT.